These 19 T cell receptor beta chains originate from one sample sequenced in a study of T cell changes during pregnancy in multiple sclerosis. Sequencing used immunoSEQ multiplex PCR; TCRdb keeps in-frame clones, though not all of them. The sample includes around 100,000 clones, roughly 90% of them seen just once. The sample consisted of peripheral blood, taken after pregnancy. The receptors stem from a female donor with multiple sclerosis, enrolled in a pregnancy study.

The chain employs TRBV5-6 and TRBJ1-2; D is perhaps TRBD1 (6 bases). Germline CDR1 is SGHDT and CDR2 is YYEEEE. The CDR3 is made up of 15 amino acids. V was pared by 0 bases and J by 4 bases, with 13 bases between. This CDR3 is CASSLAGDPGYGYTF. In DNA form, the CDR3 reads TGTGCCAGCAGCTTGGCAGGGGACCCGGGCTATGGCTACACCTTC. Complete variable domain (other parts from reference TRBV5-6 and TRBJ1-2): DAGVTQSPTHLIKTRGQQVTLRCSPKSGHDTVSWYQQALGQGPQFIFQYYEEEERQRGNFPDRFSGHQFPNYSSELNVNALLLGDSALYLCASSLAGDPGYGYTFGSGTRLTVV.

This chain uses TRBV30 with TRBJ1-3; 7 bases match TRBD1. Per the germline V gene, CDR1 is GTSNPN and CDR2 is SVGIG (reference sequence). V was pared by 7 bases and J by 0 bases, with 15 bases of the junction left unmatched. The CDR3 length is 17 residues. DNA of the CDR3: TGTGCCTCGCTATCGACAGGGAACCTTTACTCTGGAAACACCATATATTTT. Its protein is CASLSTGNLYSGNTIYF. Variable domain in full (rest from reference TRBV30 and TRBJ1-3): SQTIHQWPATLVQPVGSPLSLECTVEGTSNPNLYWYRQAAGRGLQLLFYSVGIGQISSEVPQNLSASRPQDRQFILSSKKLLLSDSGFYLCASLSTGNLYSGNTIYFGEGSWLTVV.

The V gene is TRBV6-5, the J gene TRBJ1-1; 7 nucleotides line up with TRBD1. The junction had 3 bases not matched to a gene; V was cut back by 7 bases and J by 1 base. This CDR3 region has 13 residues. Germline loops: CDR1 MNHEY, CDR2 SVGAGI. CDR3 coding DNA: TGTGCCAGCACCCGGACAGGGAACACTGAAGCTTTCTTT. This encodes CASTRTGNTEAFF.

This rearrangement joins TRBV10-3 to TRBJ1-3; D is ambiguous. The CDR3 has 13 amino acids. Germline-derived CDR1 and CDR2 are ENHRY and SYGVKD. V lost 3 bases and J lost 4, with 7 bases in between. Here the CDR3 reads CAISEVAGNTIYF. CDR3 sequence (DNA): TGTGCCATCAGTGAAGTGGCAGGAAACACCATATATTTT.

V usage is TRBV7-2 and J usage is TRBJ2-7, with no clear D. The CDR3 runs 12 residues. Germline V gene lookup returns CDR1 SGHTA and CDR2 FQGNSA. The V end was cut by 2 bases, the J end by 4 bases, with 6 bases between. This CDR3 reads CASSLTVYEQYF. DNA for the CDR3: TGTGCCAGCAGCTTAACGGTTTACGAGCAGTACTTC.

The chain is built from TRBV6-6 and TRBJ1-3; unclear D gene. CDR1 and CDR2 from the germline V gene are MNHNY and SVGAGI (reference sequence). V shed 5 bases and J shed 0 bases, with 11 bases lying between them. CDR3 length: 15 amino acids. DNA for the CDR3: TGTGCCAGCAGTATGGACGGGAGCTCTGGAAACACCATATATTTT. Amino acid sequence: CASSMDGSSGNTIYF.

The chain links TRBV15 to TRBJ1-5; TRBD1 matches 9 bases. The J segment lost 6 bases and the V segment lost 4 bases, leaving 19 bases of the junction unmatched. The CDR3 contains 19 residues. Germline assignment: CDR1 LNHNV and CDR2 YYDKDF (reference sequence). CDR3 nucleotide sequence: TGTGCCACCAGCACCCTTCTGTACAGGGGGCGCATTCTCTTTCAGCCCCAGCATTTT. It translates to CATSTLLYRGRILFQPQHF.

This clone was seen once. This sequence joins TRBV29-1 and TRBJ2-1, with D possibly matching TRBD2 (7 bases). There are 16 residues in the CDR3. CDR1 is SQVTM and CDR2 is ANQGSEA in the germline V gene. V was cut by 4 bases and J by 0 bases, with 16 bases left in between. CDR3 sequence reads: CSVGRGGGSSYNEQFF. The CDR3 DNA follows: TGCAGCGTTGGGAGGGGCGGGGGCTCCTCCTACAATGAGCAGTTCTTC.

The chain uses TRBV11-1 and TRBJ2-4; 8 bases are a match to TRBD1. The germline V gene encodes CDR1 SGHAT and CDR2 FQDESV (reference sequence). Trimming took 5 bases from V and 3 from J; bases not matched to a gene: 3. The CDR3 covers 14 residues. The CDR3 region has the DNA TGTGCCAGCAGCAAAGGACAGGGCAAAAACATTCAGTACTTC. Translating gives CASSKGQGKNIQYF. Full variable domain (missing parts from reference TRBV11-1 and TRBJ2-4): EAEVAQSPRYKITEKSQAVAFWCDPISGHATLYWYRQILGQGPELLVQFQDESVVDDSQLPKDRFSAERLKGVDSTLKIQPAELGDSAMYLCASSKGQGKNIQYFGAGTRLSVL.

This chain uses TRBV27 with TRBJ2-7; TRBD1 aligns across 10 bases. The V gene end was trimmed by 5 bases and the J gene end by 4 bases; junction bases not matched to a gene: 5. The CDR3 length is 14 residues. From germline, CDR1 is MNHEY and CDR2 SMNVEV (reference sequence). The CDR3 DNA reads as TGTGCCAGCAGTGCAACGGGACAGGGGTACGAGCAGTACTTC. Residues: CASSATGQGYEQYF.

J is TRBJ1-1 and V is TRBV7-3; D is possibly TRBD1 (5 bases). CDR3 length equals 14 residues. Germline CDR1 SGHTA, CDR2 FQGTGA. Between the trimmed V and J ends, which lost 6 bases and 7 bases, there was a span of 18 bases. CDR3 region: CASRRTGDSFEAFF. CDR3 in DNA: TGTGCCAGCAGGCGGACGGGGGATTCTTTTGAAGCTTTCTTT.

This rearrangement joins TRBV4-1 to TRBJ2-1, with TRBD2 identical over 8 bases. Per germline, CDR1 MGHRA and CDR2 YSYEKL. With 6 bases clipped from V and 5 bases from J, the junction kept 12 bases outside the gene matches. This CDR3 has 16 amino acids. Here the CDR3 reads CASRTPGLEGNNEQFF. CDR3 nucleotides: TGCGCCAGCAGAACTCCGGGACTAGAGGGAAACAATGAGCAGTTCTTC.

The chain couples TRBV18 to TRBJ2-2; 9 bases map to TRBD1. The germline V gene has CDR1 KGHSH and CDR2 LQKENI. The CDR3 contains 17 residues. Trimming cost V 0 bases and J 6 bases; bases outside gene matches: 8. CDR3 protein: CASSPPKGTGRSGELFF. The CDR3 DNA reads TGTGCCAGCTCACCACCAAAAGGGACAGGGAGGTCCGGGGAGCTGTTTTTT.

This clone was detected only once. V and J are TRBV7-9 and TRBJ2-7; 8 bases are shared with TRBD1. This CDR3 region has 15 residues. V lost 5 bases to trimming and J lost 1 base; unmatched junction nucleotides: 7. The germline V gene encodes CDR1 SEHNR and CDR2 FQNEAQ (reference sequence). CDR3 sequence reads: CASSLTGTGSYEQYF. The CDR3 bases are TGTGCCAGCAGCCTTACCGGGACAGGTTCCTACGAGCAGTACTTC.

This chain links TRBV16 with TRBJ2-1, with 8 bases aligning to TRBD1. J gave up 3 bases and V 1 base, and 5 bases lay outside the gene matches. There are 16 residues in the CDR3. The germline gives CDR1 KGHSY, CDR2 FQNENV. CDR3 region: CASSQLQGEFYNEQFF. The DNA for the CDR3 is TGTGCCAGCAGCCAATTACAGGGGGAGTTCTACAATGAGCAGTTCTTC.

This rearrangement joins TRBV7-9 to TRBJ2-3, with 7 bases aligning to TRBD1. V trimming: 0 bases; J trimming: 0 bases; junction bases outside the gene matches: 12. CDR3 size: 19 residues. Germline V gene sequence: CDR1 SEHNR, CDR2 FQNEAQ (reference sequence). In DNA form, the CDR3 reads TGTGCCAGCAGCTTAGCACCGGGACAGAGCAGTTCTAGCACAGATACGCAGTATTTT. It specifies CASSLAPGQSSSSTDTQYF.

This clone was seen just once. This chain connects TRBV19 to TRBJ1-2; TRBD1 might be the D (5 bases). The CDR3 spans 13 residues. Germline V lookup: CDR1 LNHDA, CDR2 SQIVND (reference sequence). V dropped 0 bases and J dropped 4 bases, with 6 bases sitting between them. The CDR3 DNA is TGTGCCAGTAGTATAGACAGGGTCTATGGCTACACCTTC. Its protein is CASSIDRVYGYTF.

CDR3 in DNA: TGTGCCAGCACGTTTGAGACACCTGAAGCTTTCTTT. This codes for CASTFETPEAFF. The chain couples TRBV2 to TRBJ1-1; D is unresolved. CDR1 and CDR2 (germline): SNHLY, FYNNEI. The CDR3 sequence is 12 residues long. Trimming took 7 bases from V and 6 from J, leaving 12 bases between them.

CDR3 coding DNA: TGTGCCAGCAGTTTATCACCGGGACAGGGGAGGGAGACCCAGTACTTC. Translated: CASSLSPGQGRETQYF. This sequence joins TRBV27 and TRBJ2-5; 10 bases are shared with TRBD1. Germline V gives CDR1 MNHEY, CDR2 SMNVEV (reference sequence). The CDR3 consists of 16 residues. The junction had 6 bases not matched to a gene; V was cut back by 0 bases and J by 5 bases.